One and the same sample provided the 21 T cell receptor beta chains below, sequenced in a study of cytomegalovirus exposure and HLA in healthy donors (dated by TCRdb to between 2016 and 2019). Libraries were prepared through the immunoSEQ multiplex PCR assay. The multiplex PCR relied on a mix of 60 forward primers for TCR Vbeta segments and 13 reverse primers for TCR Jbeta segments. TCRdb mirrors the immuneACCESS table, restricted to in-frame sequences. Some clones are absent from its copies; in checked studies, under half trace to an unresolved V gene, and the reason for the others is unknown. Within this sample are approximately 150,000 clones, with more than 75% of them counted one time only. Of the sample, roughly 3.4% falls within the top ten clones. Sequencing input: PBMCs. The source of these receptors is a man aged 18 to 29 in good health and CMV-seropositive.

This sequence joins TRBV10-3 and TRBJ2-7; 8 bases line up with TRBD1. Germline trimming cut 0 bases from V and 7 bases from J; bases unmatched to any gene: 17. Germline V CDR1 and CDR2: ENHRY, SYGVKD. This CDR3 is built from 18 residues. CDR3 residues: CAISESRFGTGSGREQYF. Written as DNA, the CDR3 is TGTGCCATCAGTGAGTCGAGGTTTGGGACAGGCTCCGGCAGGGAGCAGTACTTC.

This chain joins TRBV2 and TRBJ2-5; D is unclear. Trimming cost V 6 bases and J 5 bases, with 16 bases left between them. The germline V gene has CDR1 SNHLY and CDR2 FYNNEI. This CDR3 is 14 amino acids long. This CDR3 is CASSAGSQKETQYF. The CDR3 nucleotides are TGTGCCAGCAGCGCCGGGTCCCAGAAGGAGACCCAGTACTTC.

This clone was detected only a few times. The chain's CDR3 is CASSPVGLAAYEQYF. The DNA of the CDR3 is TGCGCCAGCAGCCCAGTAGGGCTAGCGGCGTACGAGCAGTACTTC. This chain joins TRBV4-1 and TRBJ2-7, with 7 nucleotides matching TRBD2. This CDR3 has 15 residues. The germline V gene has CDR1 MGHRA and CDR2 YSYEKL. Trimming at V came to 4 bases and at J to 4 bases, leaving 10 bases not matched to a gene.

This chain connects TRBV9 to TRBJ2-1, with 12 bases that match TRBD2. V lost 3 bases to trimming and J lost 0 bases; unmatched junction nucleotides: 7. Germline assignment: CDR1 SGDLS and CDR2 YYNGEE. The CDR3 totals 18 residues. The CDR3 nucleotides read TGTGCCAGCAGCGCCCGGACTAGCGGGGTGAGCTCCTACAATGAGCAGTTCTTC. Residues: CASSARTSGVSSYNEQFF.

The genes are TRBV5-1 and TRBJ2-5, with D possibly matching TRBD2 (5 bases). Germline V gene data show CDR1 as SGHRS and CDR2 as YFSETQ. With 1 base removed from V and 3 bases from J, the gap between germline ends came to 10 bases. The CDR3 runs to 14 residues. In nucleotides, the CDR3 is TGCGCCAGCAGCTTGAGCGCCGGGAAAGAGACCCAGTACTTC. Its protein product is CASSLSAGKETQYF.

The rearrangement uses TRBV30 and TRBJ2-5; 12 nucleotides agree with TRBD2. The DNA end favors TRBJ2-7, so the J call may be wrong. Per germline, CDR1 GTSNPN and CDR2 SVGIG (reference sequence). The CDR3 covers 15 residues. CDR3 in amino acids: CAWRLAGGREYEQYF. DNA of the CDR3: TGTGCCTGGAGACTAGCGGGAGGCCGGGAGTACGAGCAGTACTTC.

This chain connects TRBV5-4 to TRBJ2-5; D is uncertain. Gene TRBJ2-7 matches the end of the DNA better, so the J call may be wrong. CDR1 SGHNT and CDR2 YYREEE come from the germline V gene (reference sequence). The CDR3 is 15 residues long. The CDR3 is CASLPHPAETYEQYF. The CDR3 DNA is TGTGCCAGCCTTCCCCACCCGGCGGAGACCTACGAGCAGTACTTC.

J is TRBJ1-5 and V is TRBV19; a possible D gene is TRBD1 (5 bases). The V gene's germline CDR1 is LNHDA and CDR2 SQIVND (reference sequence). This CDR3 has 12 amino acids. V dropped 9 bases and J dropped 4 bases, with 10 bases sitting between them. The CDR3 protein is CASRASNQPQHF. The CDR3 nucleotides read TGTGCCAGCAGGGCAAGTAATCAGCCCCAGCATTTT.

V usage is TRBV30 and J usage is TRBJ2-7, with 9 positions matching TRBD1. CDR1 and CDR2 from the germline V gene are GTSNPN and SVGIG (reference sequence). The CDR3 spans 15 residues. After removal of 5 bases from V and 6 bases from J, the junction contained 14 bases not matched to a gene. In DNA form, the CDR3 reads TGTGCCTGGGAGGAGGGACAGGGATTCTCCCGCGAGCAGTACTTC. Translated: CAWEEGQGFSREQYF. Full variable domain (missing parts from reference TRBV30 and TRBJ2-7): SQTIHQWPATLVQPVGSPLSLECTVEGTSNPNLYWYRQAAGRGLQLLFYSVGIGQISSEVPQNLSASRPQDRQFILSSKKLLLSDSGFYLCAWEEGQGFSREQYFGPGTRLTVT.

The J gene is TRBJ1-3, the V gene TRBV18; the D is unclear. This CDR3 contains 14 residues. Trimming left V 3 bases short and J 2 bases short, with 8 bases between. The germline V gene has CDR1 KGHSH and CDR2 LQKENI. DNA for the CDR3: TGTGCCAGCTCACCCCCGTCCCCTGGAAACACCATATATTTT. Encoded protein: CASSPPSPGNTIYF.

CDR3 sequence (DNA): TGCGCCAGCAGCCTGGGAGATACTAATGAAAAACTGTTTTTT. This translates into CASSLGDTNEKLFF. This chain links TRBV5-1 with TRBJ1-4; no firm D call. Germline CDR1 SGHRS, CDR2 YFSETQ. The CDR3 extends over 14 amino acids. V lost 4 bases, J lost 2 bases, and 9 bases lay in between.

The rearrangement uses TRBV28 and TRBJ2-1; D may be TRBD2 (5 bases). The germline V gene encodes CDR1 MDHEN and CDR2 SYDVKM. V was trimmed by 5 bases and J by 7 bases, leaving 18 bases between them. CDR3 length equals 15 residues. In DNA form, the CDR3 reads TGTGCCAGCAGTCTACTTGCGGGTTACGGAAATGAGCAGTTCTTC. Encoded protein: CASSLLAGYGNEQFF.

CDR3 bases: TGTGCCAGCAGCCCGACCCTGCTTGGAGGCGTAGGCTACACCTTC. Protein: CASSPTLLGGVGYTF. The rearrangement uses TRBV6-5 and TRBJ1-2; D unclear. Germline CDR1 and CDR2: MNHEY and SVGAGI. The V gene lost 6 bases and the J gene lost 8 bases, with 22 bases spanning the gap. The CDR3 spans 15 residues.

This clone was seen only a few times. The chain links TRBV29-1 to TRBJ1-2, with 9 nucleotides matching TRBD1. Unmatched junction bases numbered 10, after V lost 3 bases and J lost 5 bases. Germline-derived CDR1 and CDR2 are SQVTM and ANQGSEA. The CDR3 contains 15 residues. CDR3 bases: TGCAGCGTTGACTCCCTAGGACAGGGGTTGTATGGCTACACCTTC. Translated: CSVDSLGQGLYGYTF.

This chain connects TRBV27 to TRBJ1-1; the match to TRBD1 covers 8 bases. The CDR3 length is 14 residues. Germline V lookup: CDR1 MNHEY, CDR2 SMNVEV (reference sequence). The ends lost 2 bases at V and 7 bases at J; junction bases unmatched: 6. The DNA of the CDR3 is TGTGCCAGCAGTTTAGGGCAGGGGGCTAATGAAGCTTTCTTT. This translates into CASSLGQGANEAFF.

The chain is built from TRBV27 and TRBJ2-7, with 10 bases aligning to TRBD1. V lost 6 bases and J lost 3; bases outside the gene matches: 8. The V gene's germline CDR1 is MNHEY and CDR2 SMNVEV (reference sequence). CDR3 length: 15 residues. CDR3: CASSSADRGHYEQYF. As DNA, the CDR3 is TGTGCCAGCAGCTCAGCAGACAGGGGGCACTACGAGCAGTACTTC.

This CDR3 is CASSEVRGYEQYF. For the CDR3, the DNA is TGTGCCAGCAGTGAAGTGAGAGGGTACGAGCAGTACTTC. The chain links TRBV6-1 to TRBJ2-7; tentatively, D is TRBD2 (5 bases). Trimming left V 1 base short and J 4 bases short, with 8 bases between. CDR1 MNHNS and CDR2 SASEGT come from the germline V gene. The CDR3 contains 13 residues.

The chain is built from TRBV5-6 and TRBJ2-7; a possible D gene is TRBD2 (5 bases). The length of the CDR3 is 14 residues. The V gene's germline CDR1 is SGHDT and CDR2 YYEEEE. Trimming removed 4 bases from V and 3 bases from J, with 14 bases in between. In DNA, the CDR3 is TGTGCCAGCAGCCCGAGACGGGAAATCTACGAGCAGTACTTC. Protein product: CASSPRREIYEQYF.

CDR3 region: CASSLWAGYEQYF. The CDR3 bases are TGTGCCAGCAGTTTATGGGCAGGCTACGAGCAGTACTTC. The chain links TRBV27 to TRBJ2-7, with no clear D. Per germline, CDR1 MNHEY and CDR2 SMNVEV (reference sequence). This CDR3 is 13 amino acids long. V lost 1 base, J lost 3 bases, and 7 bases lay in between.

V usage is TRBV28 and J usage is TRBJ2-1, with a tentative D call TRBD2 (6 bases). Trimming removed 8 bases from V and 0 bases from J, with 14 bases in between. The CDR3 length is 15 residues. In germline, CDR1 is MDHEN, CDR2 SYDVKM. Written as DNA, the CDR3 is TGTGCCAGCCGAAGCGGGCCAAGCTCCTACAATGAGCAGTTCTTC. It is translated as CASRSGPSSYNEQFF.

This clone was found once. CDR3 region: CASSYRGRGNRDSDGYTF. The CDR3, as DNA: TGTGCCAGCAGTTACAGGGGCAGGGGTAATAGGGACAGCGATGGCTACACCTTC. The chain combines TRBV28 with TRBJ1-2; 7 positions match TRBD1. The CDR3 is made up of 18 amino acids. V lost 4 bases and J lost 6; bases outside the gene matches: 20. Germline V gives CDR1 MDHEN, CDR2 SYDVKM.